The 10 T cell receptor beta chains given below trace back to one sample, sequenced in a study of T cell responses to AZD1222 COVID-19 vaccine. Using immunoSEQ multiplex PCR, the repertoire was profiled, and TCRdb retains in-frame clones only, with some absent. This table has nearly 55,000 clones, 89% appearing once. This specimen was peripheral blood, taken 28 days after the second AZD1222 dose. These receptor sequences come from an adult who received the AZD1222 COVID-19 vaccine.

V and J are TRBV6-5 and TRBJ1-6; 9 bases fit TRBD1. The CDR3 consists of 15 residues. V lost 0 bases, J lost 9 bases, and 3 bases stayed unmatched. From germline, CDR1 is MNHEY and CDR2 SVGAGI. For the CDR3, the DNA is TGTGCCAGCAGTTACTCGGGACAGGGTGGTTCACCCCTCCACTTT. As protein: CASSYSGQGGSPLHF.

CDR3 nucleotides: TGTGCCAGCAGCTTAGGCAGGGAGGGCGAAAAACTGTTTTTT. Amino acid sequence: CASSLGREGEKLFF. V gene TRBV7-9 combines with J gene TRBJ1-4, with D possibly being TRBD1 (5 bases). The germline CDR1 and CDR2 sequences are SEHNR and FQNEAQ (reference sequence). This CDR3 region has 14 residues. V lost 1 base and J lost 8, with 11 bases in between.

The chain is built from TRBV14 and TRBJ2-1, with a weak D call TRBD2 (6 bases). The CDR3 consists of 15 residues. V dropped 4 bases and J dropped 1 base, with 11 bases sitting between them. Germline lookup yields CDR1 SGHDN and CDR2 FVKESK. CDR3 DNA sequence: TGTGCCAGCAGCCTCTTGCGGGGTTCCTACAATGAGCAGTTCTTC. Translated, it gives CASSLLRGSYNEQFF. Full variable domain (missing parts from reference TRBV14 and TRBJ2-1): EAGVTQFPSHSVIEKGQTVTLRCDPISGHDNLYWYRRVMGKEIKFLLHFVKESKQDESGMPNNRFLAERTGGTYSTLKVQPAELEDSGVYFCASSLLRGSYNEQFFGPGTRLTVL.

The chain is built from TRBV7-2 and TRBJ1-2; TRBD1 aligns across 7 bases. V was pared by 4 bases and J by 8 bases, with 25 bases of the junction left unmatched. Germline CDR1 is SGHTA and CDR2 is FQGNSA. CDR3 size: 19 residues. CDR3 DNA sequence: TGTGCCAGCAGCTCAGATTTTCGGCCCCTCCGGGACAGTCGACGGGGCTACACCTTC. This encodes CASSSDFRPLRDSRRGYTF.

The chain recombines TRBV18 with TRBJ2-5, with D tentatively TRBD2 (6 bases). The V end was cut by 1 base, the J end by 3 bases, with 12 bases between. CDR3 length equals 15 residues. Germline assignment: CDR1 KGHSH and CDR2 LQKENI. CDR3 sequence reads: CASSPQEGLKETQYF. CDR3 sequence (DNA): TGTGCCAGCTCACCACAGGAGGGCTTAAAAGAGACCCAGTACTTC.

The CDR3 spells CASSARLDYGEQFF. For the CDR3, the DNA is TGTGCCAGCAGTGCAAGACTAGATTACGGTGAGCAGTTCTTC. J is TRBJ2-1 and V is TRBV27; TRBD2 is a possible D gene (6 bases). Germline V gene data show CDR1 as MNHEY and CDR2 as SMNVEV (reference sequence). The CDR3 is 14 amino acids. V gave up 5 bases and J gave up 9 bases, with 17 bases separating them.

This clone appeared once. This chain connects TRBV19 to TRBJ2-5, with D hard to call. CDR1 and CDR2 (germline): LNHDA, SQIVND (reference sequence). V was clipped by 1 base and J by 1 base, with 7 bases between them. CDR3 length: 14 residues. The CDR3 here is CASSIVGVQETQYF. CDR3 DNA sequence: TGTGCCAGTAGTATAGTAGGCGTCCAAGAGACCCAGTACTTC.

The rearrangement links TRBV9 to TRBJ2-1; 11 bases are shared with TRBD2. Germline V gene lookup returns CDR1 SGDLS and CDR2 YYNGEE. The junction had 8 bases not matched to a gene; V was cut back by 6 bases and J by 0 bases. The length of the CDR3 is 17 residues. This CDR3 reads CASNYGTSGSSYNEQFF. The CDR3, as DNA: TGTGCCAGCAACTACGGGACTAGCGGAAGCTCCTACAATGAGCAGTTCTTC.

V gene TRBV6-5 combines with J gene TRBJ1-1; D is possibly TRBD1 (6 bases). Germline CDR1 MNHEY, CDR2 SVGAGI. Trimming took off 6 bases at V and 6 bases at J, with 14 bases between the two ends. This CDR3 contains 13 residues. For the CDR3, the DNA is TGTGCCAGCAGACAGGGTTGGGGGGCTGAAGCTTTCTTT. Amino acids: CASRQGWGAEAFF.

The chain uses TRBV5-4 and TRBJ2-4; 8 positions match TRBD2. CDR1 is SGHNT and CDR2 is YYREEE in the germline V gene (reference sequence). After removal of 3 bases from V and 1 base from J, the junction contained 3 bases not matched to a gene. CDR3 size: 15 residues. CDR3 DNA: TGTGCCAGCAGCTGGGGCGGGGGGGCCAAAAACATTCAGTACTTC. It codes for CASSWGGGAKNIQYF.